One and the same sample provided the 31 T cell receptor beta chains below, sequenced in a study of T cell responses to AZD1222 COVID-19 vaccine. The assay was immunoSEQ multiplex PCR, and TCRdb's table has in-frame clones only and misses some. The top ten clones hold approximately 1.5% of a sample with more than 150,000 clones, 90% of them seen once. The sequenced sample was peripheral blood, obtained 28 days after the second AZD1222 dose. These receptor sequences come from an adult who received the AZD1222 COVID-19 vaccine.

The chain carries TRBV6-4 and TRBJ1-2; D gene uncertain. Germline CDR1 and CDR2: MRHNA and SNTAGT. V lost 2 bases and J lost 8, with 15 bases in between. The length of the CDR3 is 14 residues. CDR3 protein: CASSDAPPVGGYTF. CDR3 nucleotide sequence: TGTGCCAGCAGTGACGCACCCCCGGTTGGCGGCTACACCTTC.

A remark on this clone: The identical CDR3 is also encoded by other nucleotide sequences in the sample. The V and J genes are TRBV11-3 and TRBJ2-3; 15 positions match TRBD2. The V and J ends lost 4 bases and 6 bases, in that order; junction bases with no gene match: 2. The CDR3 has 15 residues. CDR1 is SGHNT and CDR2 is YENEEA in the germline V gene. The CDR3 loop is CASSSGTSGRDTQYF. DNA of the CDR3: TGTGCCAGCAGCTCCGGGACTAGCGGGAGGGATACGCAGTATTTT. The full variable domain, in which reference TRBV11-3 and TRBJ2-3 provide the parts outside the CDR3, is EAGVVQSPRYKIIEKKQPVAFWCNPISGHNTLYWYLQNLGQGPELLIRYENEEAVDDSQLPKDRFSAERLKGVDSTLKIQPAELGDSAVYLCASSSGTSGRDTQYFGPGTRLTVL.

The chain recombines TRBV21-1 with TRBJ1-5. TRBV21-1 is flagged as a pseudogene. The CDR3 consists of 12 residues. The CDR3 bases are TGTGCCGGGACGAGGGTCGGGCAGCCCCAGCATTTT. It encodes CAGTRVGQPQHF.

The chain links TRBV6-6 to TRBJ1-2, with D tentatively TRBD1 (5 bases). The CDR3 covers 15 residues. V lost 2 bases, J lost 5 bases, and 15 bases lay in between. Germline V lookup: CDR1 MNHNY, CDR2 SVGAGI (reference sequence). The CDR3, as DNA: TGTGCCAGCAGTTACGTCATCAGTGGGGGTTATGGCTACACCTTC. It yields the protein CASSYVISGGYGYTF.

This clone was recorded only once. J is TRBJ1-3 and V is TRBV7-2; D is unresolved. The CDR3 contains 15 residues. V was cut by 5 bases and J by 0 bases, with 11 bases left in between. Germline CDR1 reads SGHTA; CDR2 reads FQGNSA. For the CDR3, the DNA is TGTGCCAGCAGCCGTGCCGGGCCCTCTGGAAACACCATATATTTT. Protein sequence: CASSRAGPSGNTIYF.

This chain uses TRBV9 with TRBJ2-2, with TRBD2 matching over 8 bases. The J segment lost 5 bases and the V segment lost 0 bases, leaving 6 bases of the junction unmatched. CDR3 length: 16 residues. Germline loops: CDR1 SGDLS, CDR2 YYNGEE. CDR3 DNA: TGTGCCAGCAGCGTAGGGCGGACGGGAGGGACCGGGGAGCTGTTTTTT. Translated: CASSVGRTGGTGELFF.

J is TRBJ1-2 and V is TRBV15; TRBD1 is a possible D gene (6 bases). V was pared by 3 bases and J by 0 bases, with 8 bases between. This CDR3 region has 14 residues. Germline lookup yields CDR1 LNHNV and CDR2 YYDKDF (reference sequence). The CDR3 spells CATSSRGSNYGYTF. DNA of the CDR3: TGTGCCACCAGCAGCAGGGGATCTAACTATGGCTACACCTTC.

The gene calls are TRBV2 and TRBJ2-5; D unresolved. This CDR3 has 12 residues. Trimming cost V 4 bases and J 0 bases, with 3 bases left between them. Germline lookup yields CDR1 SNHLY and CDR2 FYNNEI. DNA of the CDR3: TGTGCCAGCAGTGTGTACCAAGAGACCCAGTACTTC. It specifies CASSVYQETQYF.

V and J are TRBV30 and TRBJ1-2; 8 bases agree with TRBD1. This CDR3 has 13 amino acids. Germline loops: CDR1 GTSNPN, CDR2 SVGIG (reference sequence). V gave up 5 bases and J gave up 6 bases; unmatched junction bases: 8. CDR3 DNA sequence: TGTGCCTGGTCCCGGACAGGGCAAAATGGCTACACCTTC. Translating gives CAWSRTGQNGYTF.

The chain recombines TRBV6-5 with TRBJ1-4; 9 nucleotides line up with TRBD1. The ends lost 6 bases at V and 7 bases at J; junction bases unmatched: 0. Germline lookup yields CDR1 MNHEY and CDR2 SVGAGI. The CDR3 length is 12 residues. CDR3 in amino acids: CASRGQGEKLFF. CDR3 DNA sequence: TGTGCCAGCAGGGGACAGGGTGAAAAACTGTTTTTT.

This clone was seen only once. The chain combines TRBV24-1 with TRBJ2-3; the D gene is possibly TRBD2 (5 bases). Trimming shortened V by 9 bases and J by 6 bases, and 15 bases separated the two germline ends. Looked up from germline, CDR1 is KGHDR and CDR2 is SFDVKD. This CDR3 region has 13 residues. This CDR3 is CATQNGIRDTQYF. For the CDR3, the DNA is TGTGCCACCCAGAACGGGATTCGGGATACGCAGTATTTT.

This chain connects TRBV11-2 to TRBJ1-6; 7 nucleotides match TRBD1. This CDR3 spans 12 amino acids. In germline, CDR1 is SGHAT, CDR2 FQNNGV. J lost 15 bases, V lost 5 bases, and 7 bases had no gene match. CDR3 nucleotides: TGTGCCAGCAGCCCGAGGGGGCGTCTCCTCCACTTT. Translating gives CASSPRGRLLHF.

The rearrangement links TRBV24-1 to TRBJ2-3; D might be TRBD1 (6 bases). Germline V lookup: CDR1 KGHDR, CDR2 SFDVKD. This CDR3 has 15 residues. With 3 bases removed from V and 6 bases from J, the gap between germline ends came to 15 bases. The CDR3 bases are TGTGCCACCAGTGATCCTCGGACAGCGCTCGATACGCAGTATTTT. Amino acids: CATSDPRTALDTQYF.

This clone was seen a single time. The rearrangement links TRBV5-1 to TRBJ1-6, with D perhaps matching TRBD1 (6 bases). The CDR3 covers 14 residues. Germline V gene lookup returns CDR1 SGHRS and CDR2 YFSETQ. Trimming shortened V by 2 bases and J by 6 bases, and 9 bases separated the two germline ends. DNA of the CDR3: TGCGCCAGCAGCTTTGCAGGGGTTAATTCACCCCTCCACTTT. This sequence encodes CASSFAGVNSPLHF.

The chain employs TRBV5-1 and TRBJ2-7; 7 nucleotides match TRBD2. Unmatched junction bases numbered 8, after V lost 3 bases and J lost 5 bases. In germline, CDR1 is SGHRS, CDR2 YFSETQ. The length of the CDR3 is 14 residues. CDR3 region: CASSYLTSWDEQYF. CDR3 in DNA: TGCGCCAGCAGCTACTTGACTAGCTGGGACGAGCAGTACTTC.

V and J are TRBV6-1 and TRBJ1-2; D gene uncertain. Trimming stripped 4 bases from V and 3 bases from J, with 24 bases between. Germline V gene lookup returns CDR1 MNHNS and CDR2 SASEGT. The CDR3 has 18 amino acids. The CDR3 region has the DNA TGTGCCAGCAGTGGGGCCGGGAGACCGGTAACCCTTCACTATGGCTACACCTTC. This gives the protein CASSGAGRPVTLHYGYTF.

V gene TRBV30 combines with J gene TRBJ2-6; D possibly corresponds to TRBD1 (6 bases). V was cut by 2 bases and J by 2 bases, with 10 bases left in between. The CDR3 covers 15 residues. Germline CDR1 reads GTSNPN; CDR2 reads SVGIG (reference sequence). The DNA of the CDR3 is TGTGCCTGGAGTAGAGGGGGTGCTGGGGCCAACGTCCTGACTTTC. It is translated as CAWSRGGAGANVLTF.

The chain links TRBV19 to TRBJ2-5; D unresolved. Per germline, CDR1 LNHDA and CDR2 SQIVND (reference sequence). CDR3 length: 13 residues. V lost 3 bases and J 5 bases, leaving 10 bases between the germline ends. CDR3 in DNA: TGTGCCAGTAGTATCTCCTCTATCGAGACCCAGTACTTC. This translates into CASSISSIETQYF.

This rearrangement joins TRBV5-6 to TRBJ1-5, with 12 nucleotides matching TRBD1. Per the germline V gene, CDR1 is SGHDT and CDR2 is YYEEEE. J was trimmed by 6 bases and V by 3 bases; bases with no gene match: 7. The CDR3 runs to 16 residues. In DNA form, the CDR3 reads TGTGCCAGCAGCTGGGGACAGGGGGCCAAGGCTCAGCCCCAGCATTTT. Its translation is CASSWGQGAKAQPQHF. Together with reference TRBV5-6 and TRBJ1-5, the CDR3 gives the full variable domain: DAGVTQSPTHLIKTRGQQVTLRCSPKSGHDTVSWYQQALGQGPQFIFQYYEEEERQRGNFPDRFSGHQFPNYSSELNVNALLLGDSALYLCASSWGQGAKAQPQHFGDGTRLSIL.

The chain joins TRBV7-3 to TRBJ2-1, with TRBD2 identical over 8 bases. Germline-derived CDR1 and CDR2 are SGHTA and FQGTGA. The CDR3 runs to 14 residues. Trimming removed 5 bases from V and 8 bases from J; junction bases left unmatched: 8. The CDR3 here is CASSLSGTADEQFF. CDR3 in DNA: TGTGCCAGCAGCCTTAGCGGGACCGCCGATGAGCAGTTCTTC.

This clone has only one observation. In DNA form, the CDR3 reads TGCGCCAGCAGCTTGTTAGCGGGAGGAAGACCTCTCGAGCAGTACTTC. Translation: CASSLLAGGRPLEQYF. The V gene is TRBV5-1, the J gene TRBJ2-7; 10 bases are shared with TRBD2. The CDR3 runs 16 residues. The J segment lost 6 bases and the V segment lost 1 base, leaving 10 bases of the junction unmatched. The germline V gene encodes CDR1 SGHRS and CDR2 YFSETQ.

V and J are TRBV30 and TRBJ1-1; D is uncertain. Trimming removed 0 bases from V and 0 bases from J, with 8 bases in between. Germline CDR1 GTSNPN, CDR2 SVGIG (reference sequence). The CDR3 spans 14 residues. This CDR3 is CAWSVLGLNTEAFF. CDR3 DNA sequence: TGTGCCTGGAGTGTACTGGGCCTGAACACTGAAGCTTTCTTT.

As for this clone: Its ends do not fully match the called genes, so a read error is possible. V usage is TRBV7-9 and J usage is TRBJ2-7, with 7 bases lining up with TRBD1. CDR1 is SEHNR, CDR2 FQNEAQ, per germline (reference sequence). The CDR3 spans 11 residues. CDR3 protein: CASLWTGQLLF. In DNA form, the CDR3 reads TGTGCCAGCCTCTGGACAGGTCAGCTGCTGTTC.

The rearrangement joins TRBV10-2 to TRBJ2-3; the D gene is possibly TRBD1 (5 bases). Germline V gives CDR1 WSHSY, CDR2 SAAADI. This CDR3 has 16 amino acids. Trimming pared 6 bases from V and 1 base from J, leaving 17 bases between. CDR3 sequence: CASSPLRGAGTDTQYF. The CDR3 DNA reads TGCGCCAGCAGCCCCCTTAGGGGTGCGGGCACAGATACGCAGTATTTT.

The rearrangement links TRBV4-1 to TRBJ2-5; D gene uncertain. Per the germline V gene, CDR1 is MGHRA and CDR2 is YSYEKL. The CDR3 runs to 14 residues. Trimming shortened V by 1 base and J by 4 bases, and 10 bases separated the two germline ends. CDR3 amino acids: CASSQAGRSETQYF. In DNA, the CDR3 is TGCGCCAGCAGCCAAGCCGGGCGGTCAGAGACCCAGTACTTC.

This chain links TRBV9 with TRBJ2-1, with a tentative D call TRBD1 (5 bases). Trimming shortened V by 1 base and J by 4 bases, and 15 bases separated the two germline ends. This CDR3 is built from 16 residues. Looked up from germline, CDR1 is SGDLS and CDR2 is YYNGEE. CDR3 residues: CASSVMSAGIYNEQFF. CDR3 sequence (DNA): TGTGCCAGCAGCGTAATGTCGGCAGGGATTTACAATGAGCAGTTCTTC.

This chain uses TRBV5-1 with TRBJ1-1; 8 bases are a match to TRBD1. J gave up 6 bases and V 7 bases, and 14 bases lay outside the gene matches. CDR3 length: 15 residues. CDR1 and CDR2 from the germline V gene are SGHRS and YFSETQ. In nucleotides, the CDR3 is TGCGCCAGCTCCTTGAGGGGGCAGGGGGCTTCTGAAGCTTTCTTT. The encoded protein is CASSLRGQGASEAFF.

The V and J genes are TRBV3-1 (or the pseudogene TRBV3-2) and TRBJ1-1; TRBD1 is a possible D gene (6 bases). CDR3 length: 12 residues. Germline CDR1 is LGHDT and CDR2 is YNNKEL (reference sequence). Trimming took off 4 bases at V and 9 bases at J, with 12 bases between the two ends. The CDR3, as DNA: TGTGCCAGCAGCCCCACCCGGGGGCAAGCTTTCTTT. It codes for CASSPTRGQAFF.

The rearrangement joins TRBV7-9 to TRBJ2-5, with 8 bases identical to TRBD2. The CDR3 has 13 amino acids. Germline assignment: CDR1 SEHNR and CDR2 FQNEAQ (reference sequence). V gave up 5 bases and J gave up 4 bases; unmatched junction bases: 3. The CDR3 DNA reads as TGTGCCAGCAGCCCGGGGGGGCCAGAGACCCAGTACTTC. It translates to CASSPGGPETQYF.

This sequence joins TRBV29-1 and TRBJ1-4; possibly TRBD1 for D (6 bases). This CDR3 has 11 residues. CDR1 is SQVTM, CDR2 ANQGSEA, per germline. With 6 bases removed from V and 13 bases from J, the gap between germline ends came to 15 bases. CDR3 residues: CSVHYRGALFF. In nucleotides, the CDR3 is TGCAGCGTCCACTATCGGGGGGCACTGTTTTTT.

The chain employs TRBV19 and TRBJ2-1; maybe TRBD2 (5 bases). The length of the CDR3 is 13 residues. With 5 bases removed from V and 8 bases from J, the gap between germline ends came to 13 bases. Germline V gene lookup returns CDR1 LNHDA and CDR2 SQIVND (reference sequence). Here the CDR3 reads CASSSAGVDEQFF. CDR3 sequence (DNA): TGTGCCAGTAGTTCCGCCGGGGTGGATGAGCAGTTCTTC.